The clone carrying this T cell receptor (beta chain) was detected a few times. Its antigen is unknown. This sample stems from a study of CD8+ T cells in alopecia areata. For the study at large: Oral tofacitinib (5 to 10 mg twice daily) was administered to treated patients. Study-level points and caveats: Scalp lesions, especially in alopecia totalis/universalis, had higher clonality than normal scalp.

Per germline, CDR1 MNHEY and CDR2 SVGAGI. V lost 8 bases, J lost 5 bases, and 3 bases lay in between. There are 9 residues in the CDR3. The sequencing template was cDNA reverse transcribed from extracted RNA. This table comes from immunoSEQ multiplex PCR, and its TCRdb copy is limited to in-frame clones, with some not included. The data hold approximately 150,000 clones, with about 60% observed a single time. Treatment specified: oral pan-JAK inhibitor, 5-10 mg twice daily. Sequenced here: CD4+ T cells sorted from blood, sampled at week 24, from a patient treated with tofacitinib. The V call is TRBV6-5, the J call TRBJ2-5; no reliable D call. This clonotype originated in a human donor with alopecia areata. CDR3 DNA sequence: TGTGCCAGCGGGGAGACCCAGTACTTC. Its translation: CASGETQYF.